The 21 T cell receptor beta chains presented below share a single source sample, sequenced in a study of blood T cells in healthy people across ages. Sample-barcoded 5' priming and a J-beta primer mix drove a second PCR of 7 to 11 cycles. TCRdb re-called the 5' RACE reads with MiXCR, one entry per CDR3 protein. The sample yields 630,000 or so distinct CDR3 sequences, approximately 30% seen once. The sample taken for sequencing was blood. The origin of the receptors is a woman aged 80 or over in good health.

V gene TRBV18 combines with J gene TRBJ1-1; TRBD1 agrees at 7 bases. V was clipped by 2 bases and J by 4 bases; unmatched bases: 4. This CDR3 is 14 amino acids long. Germline V gene lookup returns CDR1 KGHSH and CDR2 LQKENI. In DNA, the CDR3 is TGTGCCAGCTCACCAGTACCAGGGGGCACTGAAGCTTTCTTT. Amino acid sequence: CASSPVPGGTEAFF.

Remarks on this clonotype: Just one base apart from a much larger clone, this may be a read error. The chain joins TRBV6-2 or TRBV6-3 to TRBJ2-3, with TRBD1 matching over 7 bases. There are 15 residues in the CDR3. Germline values: CDR1 MNHEY, CDR2 SVGEGT. The CDR3 here is CASSTGQKYTDTRYF. CDR3 bases: TGTGCCAGCAGCACGGGACAGAAATACACAGATACGCGGTATTTT.

This clonotype showed up many times. J is TRBJ1-2 and V is TRBV28; TRBD1 agrees at 7 bases. The CDR3 sequence is 16 residues long. Germline trimming cut 4 bases from V and 1 base from J; bases unmatched to any gene: 9. CDR1 is MDHEN, CDR2 SYDVKM, per germline. The CDR3 spells CASSSYTGAYNYGYTF. In nucleotides, the CDR3 is TGTGCCAGCAGTTCCTATACAGGGGCGTATAACTATGGCTACACCTTC.

Regarding this clonotype: Just one base apart from a much larger clone, this may be a read error. The V gene is TRBV20-1, the J gene TRBJ1-1; no definite D call. V was pared by 3 bases and J by 0 bases, with 17 bases between. Germline CDR1 reads DFQATT; CDR2 reads SNEGSKA (reference sequence). This CDR3 spans 16 amino acids. CDR3 DNA sequence: TGCAGTGCTAGCGAGCGGACGGGTCCCATGAACACTGAAGCTTTCTTT. This codes for CSASERTGPMNTEAFF.

CDR3 in amino acids: CASSLAGTGVDEQYF. DNA of the CDR3: TGCGCCAGCAGCTTGGCCGGTACGGGGGTGGATGAGCAGTACTTC. The chain has TRBV5-1 and TRBJ2-7, with D perhaps matching TRBD2 (6 bases). CDR1 and CDR2 (germline): SGHRS, YFSETQ. Trimming cost V 0 bases and J 7 bases, with 17 bases left between them. The CDR3 is 15 residues long.

This chain links TRBV7-3 with TRBJ2-3; 9 positions agree with TRBD2. Germline V gene data show CDR1 as SGHTA and CDR2 as FQGTGA. CDR3 length equals 17 residues. Trimming took 2 bases from V and 0 from J; bases not matched to a gene: 6. The CDR3 coding sequence is TGTGCCAGCAGCTTAGAGGCTAGCGGGGCTAGCACAGATACGCAGTATTTT. Translation gives CASSLEASGASTDTQYF.

CDR3 region: CSVQRTGGEQYF. Written as DNA, the CDR3 is TGCAGCGTCCAACGGACGGGGGGAGAGCAGTACTTC. The chain is built from TRBV29-1 and TRBJ2-5, with 7 bases that match TRBD2. The ends lost 6 bases at V and 11 bases at J; junction bases unmatched: 12. Germline CDR1 and CDR2: SQVTM and ANQGSEA. The CDR3 has 12 residues.

Note on this clonotype: A much bigger clone sits one base away, suggesting this may be a read error. The V and J genes are TRBV7-9 and TRBJ2-1; D perhaps matches TRBD2 (6 bases). The V end was cut by 5 bases, the J end by 9 bases, with 8 bases between. CDR1 and CDR2 (germline): SEHNR, FQNEAQ (reference sequence). The CDR3 loop spans 11 amino acids. DNA for the CDR3: TGTGCCAGCAGCCCGGGACTTGAGCAGTTCTTC. Protein: CASSPGLEQFF.

This clonotype appeared many times. V and J are TRBV20-1 and TRBJ2-5; 9 bases align to TRBD2. This CDR3 is 15 amino acids long. Trimming took 4 bases from V and 3 from J; bases not matched to a gene: 9. CDR1 is DFQATT, CDR2 SNEGSKA, per germline (reference sequence). The DNA for the CDR3 is TGCAGTGCTATGAGGGGCGGGGGGGCAAAAGAGACCCAGTACTTC. Protein product: CSAMRGGGAKETQYF.

This clonotype was detected a few times. This rearrangement joins TRBV5-1 to TRBJ2-3; TRBD2 aligns across 8 bases. J lost 4 bases, V lost 4 bases, and 5 bases had no gene match. Germline CDR1 reads SGHRS; CDR2 reads YFSETQ. The CDR3 is 14 amino acids. The CDR3 nucleotides are TGCGCCAGCAGCGCGGGGGGTGTCCCAGATACGCAGTATTTT. Its protein is CASSAGGVPDTQYF.

This clonotype has at least ten counts. The chain links TRBV12-3 or TRBV12-4 to TRBJ2-1; D tentatively fits TRBD1 or TRBD2 (5 bases each). The ends were cut back, 6 bases at V and 7 bases at J, with 13 bases in the middle. CDR3 length: 13 residues. The CDR3 is CASSQLGVNEQFF. The CDR3 DNA reads as TGTGCCAGCAGCCAATTGGGGGTGAATGAGCAGTTCTTC.

The V and J genes are TRBV20-1 and TRBJ2-3, with 8 positions matching TRBD2. Germline CDR1 and CDR2: DFQATT and SNEGSKA (reference sequence). V was pared by 3 bases and J by 0 bases, with 8 bases of the junction left unmatched. This CDR3 has 16 amino acids. DNA of the CDR3: TGCAGTGCTAGGTTACGAGCGGGGGTTAGCACAGATACGCAGTATTTT. Translating it yields CSARLRAGVSTDTQYF.

This clonotype was seen more than once but under ten times. The chain recombines TRBV4-1 with TRBJ2-3, with 8 bases that match TRBD1. The trim removed 6 bases at V and 6 bases at J, leaving 8 bases unmatched. The germline V gene has CDR1 MGHRA and CDR2 YSYEKL. There are 14 residues in the CDR3. The CDR3 protein is CASSFSDREDTQYF. The DNA for the CDR3 is TGCGCCAGCAGTTTCTCGGACAGGGAGGATACGCAGTATTTT.

Ten or more counts support this clonotype. V is TRBV7-8 and J is TRBJ2-7, with TRBD1 matching 9 bases. V was pared by 5 bases and J by 3 bases, with 5 bases of the junction left unmatched. Germline V gene data show CDR1 as SGHVS and CDR2 as FQNEAQ. The length of the CDR3 is 14 residues. The CDR3 loop is CASSEPGQGYEQYF. Here the CDR3 DNA reads TGTGCCAGCAGCGAGCCGGGACAGGGCTACGAGCAGTACTTC.

This clonotype was seen ten or more times. The genes are TRBV6-1 and TRBJ1-5; a possible D gene is TRBD1 (5 bases). Germline CDR1 MNHNS, CDR2 SASEGT. Between the trimmed V and J ends, which lost 5 bases and 4 bases, there was a span of 24 bases. The CDR3 extends over 18 amino acids. CDR3 region: CASSLGGRPQSGNQPQHF. CDR3 coding DNA: TGTGCCAGCAGTCTGGGGGGTAGACCGCAATCTGGAAATCAGCCCCAGCATTTT.

This clonotype was found a few times. The chain carries TRBV6-1 and TRBJ1-2; a weak D match, TRBD1 (5 bases). Germline V gives CDR1 MNHNS, CDR2 SASEGT. Trimming removed 3 bases at V and 8 bases at J, with 13 bases between. The CDR3 runs 13 residues. CDR3 sequence: CASSDGGERGYTF. The CDR3 DNA reads as TGTGCCAGCAGTGACGGGGGTGAGCGGGGCTACACCTTC.

Ten or more counts support this clonotype. The genes are TRBV20-1 and TRBJ2-5; TRBD2 matches 12 bases. The CDR3 spans 15 residues. With V trimmed by 5 bases and J by 2 bases, 6 bases remained unmatched. Germline loops: CDR1 DFQATT, CDR2 SNEGSKA (reference sequence). This chain's CDR3 is CSAPTSGGLQETQYF. CDR3 nucleotides: TGCAGTGCTCCGACTAGCGGGGGACTTCAAGAGACCCAGTACTTC.

This clonotype was detected a few times. CDR3 bases: TGTGCCAGCAGGGACGGGGGGGCCTACAATGAGCAGTACTTC. Amino acids: CASRDGGAYNEQYF. V and J are TRBV7-2 and TRBJ2-5; 8 nucleotides agree with TRBD2. V was clipped by 6 bases and J by 11 bases; unmatched bases: 14. Germline CDR1 is SGHTA and CDR2 is FQGNSA. This CDR3 contains 14 residues.

Note on this clonotype: This may stem from a read error, because a much larger clone lies one nucleotide away. The rearrangement links TRBV5-1 to TRBJ1-1; 8 bases align to TRBD1. CDR3 size: 13 residues. From germline, CDR1 is SGHRS and CDR2 YFSETQ. CDR3 sequence: CASKQGGNAEAFF. CDR3 DNA sequence: TGCGCCAGCAAACAGGGGGGGAACGCTGAAGCTTTCTTT.

With regard to this clonotype: A much larger clonotype is one base distant, so this may be a read error. V usage is TRBV5-1 and J usage is TRBJ2-1, with TRBD1 identical over 7 bases. CDR1 is SGHRS, CDR2 YFSETQ, per germline. V dropped 4 bases and J dropped 5; count of bases not matched to a gene: 6. The CDR3 totals 14 residues. The CDR3 nucleotides read TGCGCCAGCAGCCTGACAGGGATCGACAATGAGCAGTTCTTC. It yields the protein CASSLTGIDNEQFF. Full variable domain (rest looked up from reference TRBV5-1 and TRBJ2-1): KAGVTQTPRYLIKTRGQQVTLSCSPISGHRSVSWYQQTPGQGLQFLFEYFSETQRNKGNFPGRFSGRQFSNSRSEMNVSTLELGDSALYLCASSLTGIDNEQFFGPGTRLTVL.

This clonotype was observed a handful of times. The chain uses TRBV6-2 or TRBV6-3 and TRBJ1-1; tentatively, D is TRBD1 (5 bases). Deletions cut 2 bases from V and 2 bases from J, with 15 bases between. The CDR3 is 16 residues long. Germline loops: CDR1 MNHEY, CDR2 SVGEGT. The CDR3, as DNA: TGTGCCAGCAGTTACAGGAGGGGAACCGTCAACACTGAAGCTTTCTTT. It yields the protein CASSYRRGTVNTEAFF.